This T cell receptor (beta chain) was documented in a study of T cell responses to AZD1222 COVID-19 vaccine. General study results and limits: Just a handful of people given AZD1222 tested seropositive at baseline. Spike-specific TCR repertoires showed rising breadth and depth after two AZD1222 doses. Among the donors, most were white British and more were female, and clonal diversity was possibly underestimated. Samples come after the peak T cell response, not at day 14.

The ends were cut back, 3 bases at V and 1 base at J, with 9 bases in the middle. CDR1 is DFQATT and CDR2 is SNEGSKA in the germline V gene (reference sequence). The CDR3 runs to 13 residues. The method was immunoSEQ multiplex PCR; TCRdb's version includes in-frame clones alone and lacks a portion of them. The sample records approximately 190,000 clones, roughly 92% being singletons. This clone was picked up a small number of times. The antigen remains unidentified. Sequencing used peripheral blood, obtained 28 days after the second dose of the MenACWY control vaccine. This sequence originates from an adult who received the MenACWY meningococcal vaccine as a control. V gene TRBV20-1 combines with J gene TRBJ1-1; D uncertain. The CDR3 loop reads CSASSEANTEAFF. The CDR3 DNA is TGCAGTGCTAGTTCGGAAGCGAACACTGAAGCTTTCTTT.